This record looks at one T cell receptor (beta chain) sequence and its context. TCRdb re-derived calls from the 5' RACE reads in MiXCR, one entry per CDR3 protein. The sample records 550,000 to 650,000 distinct CDR3 sequences, around 15% being singletons. The record originates from a study of T-cell memory formation after mild COVID-19. Study as a whole: Across donors, TCR clusters were largely donor specific.

Sequencing was done on a sample of PBMCs or a T cell subset sorted from them (not recorded which). This receptor was obtained from an adult woman who had mild COVID-19 (a few samples of this study predate the infection). Cell type and time point are not known.

The CDR3 DNA follows: TGTGCCACCAGCAGAGATCTAGGGAAGTGGACCGGGGAGCTGTTTTTT. It translates to CATSRDLGKWTGELFF. This chain connects TRBV15 to TRBJ2-2, with D unresolved. This CDR3 contains 16 residues. Trimming cost V 0 bases and J 5 bases, with 13 bases left between them. CDR1 is LNHNV, CDR2 YYDKDF, per germline (reference sequence).